A selection of T cell receptor beta chains follows, all from one sample in a study of T cells expressing NK-cell markers. TCRdb reanalyzed the 5' RACE reads and collapses them to one entry per CDR3 protein, without DNA. Recorded for this sample: roughly 170,000 distinct CDR3 sequences. Sequenced material: blood T cells: a sorted CD56 or NKG2C T cell subset, CD4+ or CD8+ T cells, or bulk PBMC T cells (not recorded which). The receptors shown here come from a woman aged 18 to 69 in good health. Both conserved end residues are part of each CDR3.

CDR3	J	V
CASSRSTFDEQYF	TRBJ2-7	TRBV7-6
CASSTNPGRTDTQYF	TRBJ2-3	TRBV18
CASYSQPISGANVLTF	TRBJ2-6	TRBV5-1
CASTETRGGNSNQPQHF	TRBJ1-5	TRBV6-1
CASSFRGPPDTQYF	TRBJ2-3	TRBV7-2
CSVISGGAGTQYF	TRBJ2-3	TRBV29-1
CASSLESGADTDTQYF	TRBJ2-3	TRBV5-1
CASSLKASGNTIYF	TRBJ1-3	TRBV7-8
CASSAYGDSSYEQYF	TRBJ2-7	TRBV9
CASTGGDTQYF	TRBJ2-3	TRBV10-3
CASSAQEASGEQFF	TRBJ2-1	TRBV12-3/TRBV12-4
CASSPRISTDTQYF	TRBJ2-3	TRBV3-1
CSARQTVKMAFF	TRBJ1-1	TRBV20-1
CASSQAGNNNSPLHF	TRBJ1-6	TRBV4-1
CASSGSGTGDYEQYF	TRBJ2-7	TRBV3-1
CSARNWKQETQYF	TRBJ2-5	TRBV20-1
CSARANDRGLIYGYTF	TRBJ1-2	TRBV20-1
CASKTGTRTYNEQFF	TRBJ2-1	TRBV19
CSAAGLPGYQETQYF	TRBJ2-5	TRBV20-1
CASSDPGLEPYNEQFF	TRBJ2-1	TRBV25-1
CASSQERSRTEHNEQFF	TRBJ2-1	TRBV4-1
CASSHGQTNQPQHF	TRBJ1-5	TRBV6-2/TRBV6-3
CSVAPVSYEQYF	TRBJ2-7	TRBV29-1
CASSQDIGLANEKLFF	TRBJ1-4	TRBV4-1
CASSPGTGPTGELFF	TRBJ2-2	TRBV5-1
CASSLLAGGPSADTQYF	TRBJ2-3	TRBV5-1
CASSYNRITYEQYF	TRBJ2-7	TRBV6-5
CASRQSRGPSTDTQYF	TRBJ2-3	TRBV6-1
CASRRPGLAEKQFF	TRBJ2-1	TRBV6-1
CASSSAGREQYF	TRBJ2-7	TRBV9
CASGQGPTGELFF	TRBJ2-2	TRBV24-1
CASSSRLGQTYEQYF	TRBJ2-7	TRBV28
CASSGGLAGTDTQYF	TRBJ2-3	TRBV7-2